These 20 T cell receptor beta chains share one sample of origin, sequenced in a study of blood T cell repertoires in COVID-19. Some clones are missing from TCRdb's copy, which holds only in-frame ones; the method was immunoSEQ multiplex PCR. The table includes approximately 300,000 clones, around 86% detected once. The sample consisted of PBMCs or T cells enriched from blood (not recorded which). The receptors come from a woman younger than 35 who had recovered from COVID-19.

The CDR3 loop reads CASSFGGYEQYF. The CDR3 DNA reads as TGTGCCAGTAGTTTTGGAGGCTACGAGCAGTACTTC. V is TRBV19 and J is TRBJ2-7; the D gene is possibly TRBD2 (5 bases). The CDR3 spans 12 residues. Between the trimmed V and J ends, which lost 5 bases and 3 bases, there was a span of 8 bases. Germline CDR1 LNHDA, CDR2 SQIVND (reference sequence). The variable domain in full, completed from reference TRBV19 and TRBJ2-7, reads DGGITQSPKYLFRKEGQNVTLSCEQNLNHDAMYWYRQDPGQGLRLIYYSQIVNDFQKGDIAEGYSVSREKKESFPLTVTSAQKNPTAFYLCASSFGGYEQYFGPGTRLTVT.

The chain carries TRBV2 and TRBJ1-4; TRBD1 might be the D (5 bases). The CDR3 is made up of 15 amino acids. Looked up from germline, CDR1 is SNHLY and CDR2 is FYNNEI. V lost 5 bases and J 2 bases, leaving 12 bases between the germline ends. The CDR3 is CASSRPGLTNEKLFF. CDR3 bases: TGTGCCAGCAGTCGGCCGGGACTCACTAATGAAAAACTGTTTTTT. Complete variable domain (other parts from reference TRBV2 and TRBJ1-4): EPEVTQTPSHQVTQMGQEVILRCVPISNHLYFYWYRQILGQKVEFLVSFYNNEISEKSEIFDDQFSVERPDGSNFTLKIRSTKLEDSAMYFCASSRPGLTNEKLFFGSGTQLSVL.

The chain carries TRBV2 and TRBJ2-2, with 7 nucleotides matching TRBD2. Germline CDR1 SNHLY, CDR2 FYNNEI. The trim removed 5 bases at V and 7 bases at J, leaving 7 bases unmatched. The CDR3 spans 14 residues. The CDR3 nucleotides read TGTGCCAGCAGTCAGACTAGCCCGAACGGGGAGCTGTTTTTT. This gives the protein CASSQTSPNGELFF.

This clone has just one count. The V and J genes are TRBV3-1 (or the pseudogene TRBV3-2) and TRBJ1-2; D is ambiguous. The length of the CDR3 is 16 residues. Germline CDR1 is LGHDT and CDR2 is YNNKEL (reference sequence). Trimming took off 0 bases at V and 2 bases at J, with 13 bases between the two ends. CDR3 nucleotide sequence: TGTGCCAGCAGCCAAGATTACCAGCGGGAGAACTATGGCTACACCTTC. Encoded protein: CASSQDYQRENYGYTF.

The count of this clone is one. The chain employs TRBV27 and TRBJ1-6; 9 bases align to TRBD1. V lost 4 bases and J lost 11; bases outside the gene matches: 6. Germline CDR1 reads MNHEY; CDR2 reads SMNVEV (reference sequence). This CDR3 has 14 residues. For the CDR3, the DNA is TGTGCCAGCAGTTGGCGGGGACAGGGTACACCCCTCCACTTT. The encoded protein is CASSWRGQGTPLHF.

The chain joins TRBV10-2 to TRBJ2-7; 7 bases align to TRBD2. This CDR3 region has 15 residues. Germline lookup yields CDR1 WSHSY and CDR2 SAAADI. Trimming took 3 bases from V and 3 from J; bases not matched to a gene: 8. The CDR3 sequence: CASSEGLAADYEQYF. The CDR3 DNA reads as TGCGCCAGCAGTGAAGGGCTAGCGGCGGACTACGAGCAGTACTTC.

The gene calls are TRBV18 and TRBJ2-7, with D possibly matching TRBD1 (6 bases). V was cut by 5 bases and J by 7 bases, with 18 bases left in between. The V gene's germline CDR1 is KGHSH and CDR2 LQKENI. The CDR3 loop spans 14 amino acids. The CDR3 DNA reads as TGTGCCAGCTCAGGGACATCGGCGGAAGGTGAGCAGTACTTC. It specifies CASSGTSAEGEQYF.

The CDR3 DNA reads as TGCGCCAGCAGCCACCCCGGTCTAGGTAATCAGCCCCAGCATTTT. Its translation is CASSHPGLGNQPQHF. The J gene is TRBJ1-5, the V gene TRBV4-1; D ambiguous. Between the trimmed V and J ends, which lost 3 bases and 4 bases, there was a span of 13 bases. In germline, CDR1 is MGHRA, CDR2 YSYEKL. This CDR3 comprises 15 residues.

J is TRBJ1-1 and V is TRBV7-6; TRBD1 matches 11 bases. Germline CDR1 reads SGHVS; CDR2 reads FNYEAQ. V gave up 5 bases and J gave up 0 bases; unmatched junction bases: 14. The CDR3 consists of 19 residues. The CDR3 sequence is CASSTPPLGQGVLNTEAFF. CDR3 sequence (DNA): TGTGCCAGCAGCACACCACCGTTGGGACAGGGGGTATTGAACACTGAAGCTTTCTTT. The full variable domain, in which reference TRBV7-6 and TRBJ1-1 provide the parts outside the CDR3, is GAGVSQSPRYKVTKRGQDVALRCDPISGHVSLYWYRQALGQGPEFLTYFNYEAQQDKSGLPNDRFSAERPEGSISTLTIQRTEQRDSAMYRCASSTPPLGQGVLNTEAFFGQGTRLTVV.

This clone was found a few times. The chain carries TRBV2 and TRBJ2-1; 13 bases are shared with TRBD2. Germline CDR1 reads SNHLY; CDR2 reads FYNNEI. The CDR3 totals 14 residues. J gave up 13 bases and V 6 bases, and 9 bases lay outside the gene matches. The DNA of the CDR3 is TGTGCCAGCAGAAGACTAGCGGGGGGAGTTCGACAGTTCTTC. Translated: CASRRLAGGVRQFF.

This clone was found a few times. V and J are TRBV27 and TRBJ1-4, with D unresolved. The V and J ends lost 6 bases and 7 bases respectively, with 12 bases between them. CDR1 and CDR2 from the germline V gene are MNHEY and SMNVEV (reference sequence). This CDR3 comprises 13 residues. CDR3 residues: CASRDLRGEKLFF. The CDR3 bases are TGTGCCAGCAGAGATTTACGGGGTGAAAAACTGTTTTTT.

The J gene is TRBJ1-4, the V gene TRBV28; unclear D gene. CDR1 and CDR2 from the germline V gene are MDHEN and SYDVKM. The V and J ends lost 8 bases and 7 bases respectively, with 11 bases between them. The CDR3 is 12 amino acids. The CDR3 protein is CASYGAFEKLFF. In DNA form, the CDR3 reads TGTGCCAGCTACGGAGCCTTTGAAAAACTGTTTTTT.

In nucleotides, the CDR3 is TGTGCCAGCAGGAAACTAGGGGGCAGCTACTATGGCTACACCTTC. Translating it yields CASRKLGGSYYGYTF. The chain couples TRBV27 to TRBJ1-2; 7 nucleotides match TRBD1. Trimming took 6 bases from V and 3 from J; bases not matched to a gene: 10. This CDR3 has 15 amino acids. The V gene's germline CDR1 is MNHEY and CDR2 SMNVEV (reference sequence).

The genes are TRBV11-2 and TRBJ1-1; TRBD1 agrees at 8 bases. The CDR3 is made up of 15 amino acids. Germline V lookup: CDR1 SGHAT, CDR2 FQNNGV. V lost 5 bases to trimming and J lost 11 bases; unmatched junction nucleotides: 16. CDR3 coding DNA: TGTGCCAGCAGCACCCAGACAGGGGCCACCCCTCCCGCTTTCTTT. As protein: CASSTQTGATPPAFF.

The genes are TRBV5-1 and TRBJ1-1; 9 bases match TRBD1. With V trimmed by 0 bases and J by 1 base, 4 bases remained unmatched. The CDR3 length is 16 residues. Germline V lookup: CDR1 SGHRS, CDR2 YFSETQ. The CDR3 region has the DNA TGCGCCAGCAGCTTGGCCCTACAGGGGGCGAACACTGAAGCTTTCTTT. Encoded protein: CASSLALQGANTEAFF.

The chain links TRBV5-4 to TRBJ1-2; the D is unclear. The CDR3 is 15 amino acids. The V gene lost 0 bases and the J gene lost 6 bases, with 15 bases spanning the gap. The germline V gene encodes CDR1 SGHNT and CDR2 YYREEE (reference sequence). CDR3 in DNA: TGTGCCAGCAGCTTGGGGGTCGGGGAGGTGGATGGCTACACCTTC. Its protein is CASSLGVGEVDGYTF.

V gene TRBV28 combines with J gene TRBJ1-4; TRBD1 is a possible D gene (5 bases). The V and J ends lost 6 bases and 7 bases respectively, with 9 bases between them. Germline values: CDR1 MDHEN, CDR2 SYDVKM. The CDR3 is 12 amino acids. This CDR3 reads CASRQDSEKLFF. Written as DNA, the CDR3 is TGTGCCAGCAGACAAGACAGTGAAAAACTGTTTTTT.

V is TRBV24-1 and J is TRBJ2-7; 14 bases agree with TRBD2. Germline V gene data show CDR1 as KGHDR and CDR2 as SFDVKD. Trimming cost V 4 bases and J 2 bases; bases outside gene matches: 12. The CDR3 contains 19 residues. The CDR3 region is CATSDGTSGSHSQAYEQYF. The CDR3 coding sequence is TGTGCCACCAGTGACGGGACTAGCGGGAGTCATTCCCAAGCCTACGAGCAGTACTTC.

The genes are TRBV12-3 or TRBV12-4 and TRBJ1-2; TRBD1 might be the D (5 bases). The CDR3 is 13 residues long. Trimming took 6 bases from V and 0 from J, leaving 8 bases between them. This CDR3 is CASSRGSNYGYTF. CDR3 nucleotide sequence: TGTGCCAGCAGCCGGGGGTCTAACTATGGCTACACCTTC.

V gene TRBV30 combines with J gene TRBJ2-1; 11 nucleotides align to TRBD2. CDR3 size: 13 residues. Germline V lookup: CDR1 GTSNPN, CDR2 SVGIG (reference sequence). The V and J ends lost 5 bases and 5 bases, in that order; junction bases with no gene match: 2. The DNA of the CDR3 is TGTGCCTGGGCGGGACTAGCGGACAATGAGCAGTTCTTC. The encoded protein is CAWAGLADNEQFF.